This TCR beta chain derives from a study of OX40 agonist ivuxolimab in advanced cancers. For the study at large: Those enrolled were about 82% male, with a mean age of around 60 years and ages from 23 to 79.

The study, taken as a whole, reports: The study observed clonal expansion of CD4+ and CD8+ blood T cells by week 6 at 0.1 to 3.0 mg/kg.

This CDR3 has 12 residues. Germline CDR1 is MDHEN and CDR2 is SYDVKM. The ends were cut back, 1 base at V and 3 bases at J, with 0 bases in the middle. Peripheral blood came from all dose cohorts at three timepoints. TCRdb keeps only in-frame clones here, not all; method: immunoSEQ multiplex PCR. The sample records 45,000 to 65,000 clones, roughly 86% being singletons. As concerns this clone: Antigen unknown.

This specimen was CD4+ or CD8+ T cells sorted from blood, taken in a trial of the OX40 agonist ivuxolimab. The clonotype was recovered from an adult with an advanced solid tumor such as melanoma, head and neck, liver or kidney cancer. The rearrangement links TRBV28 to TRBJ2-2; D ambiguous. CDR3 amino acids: CASSLYTGELFF. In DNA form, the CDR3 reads TGTGCCAGCAGTTTATACACCGGGGAGCTGTTTTTT.